Below, 10 T cell receptor beta chains from the same sample are listed, as sequenced in a study of monozygotic twins with inflammatory bowel disease (dated by TCRdb to between 2018 and 2021). The method was 5' RACE. TCRdb shows the sequencer as Illumina HiSeq 2500. The reads, reprocessed by TCRdb, yield one row per CDR3 protein sequence and no DNA. This sample's clone table shows approximately 200,000 distinct CDR3 sequences. About 8% of the sample lies in the top ten. Source material: blood. The receptor source for this set is a human donor with ulcerative colitis or Crohn's disease, or a healthy co-twin of an affected twin (not recorded which).

The chain links TRBV20-1 to TRBJ1-1; as DNA is missing, the TRBD1 call by TCRdb cannot be tested. Per the germline V gene, CDR1 is DFQATT and CDR2 is SNEGSKA (reference sequence). This CDR3 is built from 12 residues. CDR3 protein: CSANLGQVEAFF.

The chain is built from TRBV7-3 and TRBJ2-3; checking the TCRdb D call of TRBD2 is not possible without DNA. This CDR3 comprises 15 residues. The germline CDR1 and CDR2 sequences are SGHTA and FQGTGA. CDR3 residues: CASSFTSGDTDTQYF.

The chain uses TRBV6-1 and TRBJ1-5; TCRdb returns TRBD1, unconfirmable since there is no DNA. This CDR3 is 16 amino acids long. CDR1 and CDR2 (germline): MNHNS, SASEGT. The CDR3 protein is CASSEAPGGINQPQHF.

The chain has TRBV9 and TRBJ2-1; the TRBD2 assignment by TCRdb is unverifiable without DNA. This CDR3 spans 15 amino acids. In germline, CDR1 is SGDLS, CDR2 YYNGEE. This CDR3 reads CASRPGTSGYNEQFF.

The chain employs TRBV2 and TRBJ1-2; with no DNA, the TCRdb D assignment of TRBD1 cannot be verified. The CDR3 loop spans 18 amino acids. Germline CDR1 SNHLY, CDR2 FYNNEI. CDR3 sequence reads: CARGEAGTGFVANYGYTF.

The chain links TRBV5-1 to TRBJ1-2. CDR3 length: 16 amino acids. Germline CDR1 reads SGHRS; CDR2 reads YFSETQ. The chain's CDR3 is CASSLNLQTEYYGYTF.

The chain is built from TRBV5-1 and TRBJ2-1; TCRdb selects TRBD2, and the lack of DNA leaves this call unchecked. This CDR3 region has 15 residues. CDR1 SGHRS and CDR2 YFSETQ come from the germline V gene. This CDR3 is CASSLMSGGWNEQFF.

The chain couples TRBV11-2 to TRBJ1-2. Germline-derived CDR1 and CDR2 are SGHAT and FQNNGV. The CDR3 loop spans 14 amino acids. This CDR3 is CASSRYTVNYGYTF.

The chain uses TRBV11-2 and TRBJ2-3; TCRdb selects TRBD1, and the lack of DNA leaves this call unchecked. Looked up from germline, CDR1 is SGHAT and CDR2 is FQNNGV. The CDR3 spans 15 residues. This chain's CDR3 is CASSPPNHRADTQYF.

V and J are TRBV20-1 and TRBJ2-3; TCRdb indicates TRBD1, and absent DNA this call remains unverified. CDR1 DFQATT and CDR2 SNEGSKA come from the germline V gene (reference sequence). The CDR3 runs 15 residues. Here the CDR3 reads CSARSWIGATDTQYF.